The clone carrying this T cell receptor (beta chain) came up once. The sample contains more than one DNA sequence encoding this CDR3. Assay: immunoSEQ multiplex PCR; the TCRdb copy retains only in-frame clones and omits some. The sample consists of more than 200,000 clones, about 75% of them appearing once. This sample stems from a study of cytotoxic CD8 clonotypes in ibrutinib-treated CLL. The CDR3 runs 11 residues. Per the germline V gene, CDR1 is SNHLY and CDR2 is FYNNEI. V shed 1 base and J shed 5 bases, with 1 base lying between them. The sample here was PBMCs, taken after 12 months of ibrutinib treatment. The chain links TRBV2 to TRBJ2-3, with D unresolved. The receptor was derived from a human donor with chronic lymphocytic leukemia. The DNA for the CDR3 is TGTGCCAGCAGTGAAGTAGATACGCAGTATTTT. It translates to CASSEVDTQYF.